This TCR beta chain was recovered during a study of T cells in Graves' hyperthyroidism and ophthalmopathy. Active moderate-to-severe ophthalmopathy, Clinical Activity Score at least 3, NOSPECS at least 4, under 3 months' duration. Diagnostic decisions used clinical symptoms, serum thyroxine and TRAb, thyroid ultrasound and orbital computed tomography. General study points: Most clonotypes that expanded in the thyroid above 0.001 also showed up in blood. A model of 13 V-J pairs discriminated ophthalmopathy from stable hyperthyroidism.

Germline lookup yields CDR1 SEHNR and CDR2 FQNEAQ (reference sequence). The CDR3 runs to 15 residues. V was clipped by 3 bases and J by 5 bases, with 16 bases between them. This clonotype was detected ten times or more. What it recognizes is unknown. TCR beta CDR3 sequences were amplified from RNA transcripts. RT-PCR in the first round (using the HTBI primer set) targeted the TCR CDR3. TCRdb itself ran the multiplex PCR reads through MiXCR, one entry per CDR3 protein. The data hold roughly 650,000 distinct CDR3 sequences, with approximately 15% observed a single time. The chain combines TRBV7-9 with TRBJ2-5, with D possibly called TRBD1 or TRBD2 (5 bases each). This TCR came from a woman between 35 and 50 years old with Graves' ophthalmopathy. Sample: blood. For the CDR3, the DNA is TGTGCCAGCAGCTTTTACCACGCTCGGGGCGAGACCCAGTACTTC. Its protein product is CASSFYHARGETQYF. The variable domain in full, completed from reference TRBV7-9 and TRBJ2-5, reads DTGVSQNPRHKITKRGQNVTFRCDPISEHNRLYWYRQTLGQGPEFLTYFQNEAQLEKSRLLSDRFSAERPKGSFSTLEIQRTEQGDSAMYLCASSFYHARGETQYFGPGTRLLVL.